A single sample gave rise to the 21 T cell receptor beta chains below, sequenced in a study of blood T cell repertoires in COVID-19. Data came from immunoSEQ multiplex PCR; TCRdb stores just in-frame clones and leaves some out. Of roughly 140,000 clones in the sample, approximately 85% were seen once. Sequences were obtained from peripheral blood. These receptors originate from a woman between 55 and 75 years old with COVID-19, enrolled during active disease.

The chain links TRBV5-1 to TRBJ2-5; 8 nucleotides match TRBD1. The germline V gene encodes CDR1 SGHRS and CDR2 YFSETQ. With V trimmed by 4 bases and J by 3 bases, 2 bases remained unmatched. The CDR3 has 13 residues. CDR3 in amino acids: CASSPDREETQYF. The CDR3 nucleotides are TGCGCCAGCAGCCCGGACAGGGAAGAGACCCAGTACTTC. Variable domain in full (rest from reference TRBV5-1 and TRBJ2-5): KAGVTQTPRYLIKTRGQQVTLSCSPISGHRSVSWYQQTPGQGLQFLFEYFSETQRNKGNFPGRFSGRQFSNSRSEMNVSTLELGDSALYLCASSPDREETQYFGPGTRLLVL.

The V call is TRBV5-1, the J call TRBJ2-7; TRBD2 might be the D (6 bases). V was clipped by 4 bases and J by 1 base, with 15 bases between them. Germline V gene data show CDR1 as SGHRS and CDR2 as YFSETQ. The CDR3 runs to 15 residues. CDR3 nucleotides: TGCGCCAGCAGCCCGGGCGGGACTGAGTCCTACGAGCAGTACTTC. Amino acid sequence: CASSPGGTESYEQYF.

The gene calls are TRBV11-3 and TRBJ1-1, with 8 bases lining up with TRBD1. V shed 4 bases and J 1 base; nucleotides not matched to a gene: 5. In germline, CDR1 is SGHNT, CDR2 YENEEA. This CDR3 is built from 15 residues. This CDR3 reads CASSSLGQGNTEAFF. The CDR3 DNA reads as TGTGCCAGCAGCTCCCTCGGACAGGGGAACACTGAAGCTTTCTTT. Supplemented by reference TRBV11-3 and TRBJ1-1, the full variable domain reads EAGVVQSPRYKIIEKKQPVAFWCNPISGHNTLYWYLQNLGQGPELLIRYENEEAVDDSQLPKDRFSAERLKGVDSTLKIQPAELGDSAVYLCASSSLGQGNTEAFFGQGTRLTVV.

This clone was detected a few times. CDR3 DNA sequence: TGCGCCAGCAGCTCTTCGACAGGGGAGGATCGGCAGTACTTC. The encoded protein is CASSSSTGEDRQYF. V and J are TRBV5-1 and TRBJ2-7; 8 bases fit TRBD1. Germline CDR1 is SGHRS and CDR2 is YFSETQ. This CDR3 is built from 14 residues. Germline trimming cut 3 bases from V and 9 bases from J; bases unmatched to any gene: 11.

The V call is TRBV29-1, the J call TRBJ2-3; the match to TRBD2 covers 11 bases. The germline V gene has CDR1 SQVTM and CDR2 ANQGSEA. V lost 6 bases to trimming and J lost 4 bases; unmatched junction nucleotides: 18. The CDR3 spans 18 residues. CDR3 sequence (DNA): TGCAGCGTCCACTTAGCGGGGGGGATCCAAAGCCGCGCAGATACGCAGTATTTT. It encodes CSVHLAGGIQSRADTQYF.

The V gene is TRBV5-1, the J gene TRBJ1-1; the match to TRBD1 covers 11 bases. Trimming at V came to 4 bases and at J to 9 bases, leaving 8 bases not matched to a gene. Germline CDR1 SGHRS, CDR2 YFSETQ. The CDR3 length is 14 residues. The chain's CDR3 is CASSLEGQGDQAFF. The CDR3 nucleotides are TGCGCCAGCAGCCTAGAGGGACAGGGGGATCAAGCTTTCTTT.

As DNA, the CDR3 is TGTGCCACGCTCCGCGCGGACAGGCAATCGAATGAGCAGTTCTTC. Residues: CATLRADRQSNEQFF. The rearrangement links TRBV7-2 to TRBJ2-1, with 7 positions matching TRBD1. The CDR3 covers 15 residues. V lost 10 bases and J lost 7; bases outside the gene matches: 16. CDR1 is SGHTA and CDR2 is FQGNSA in the germline V gene.

The chain has TRBV13 and TRBJ2-5; 7 bases fit TRBD2. This CDR3 region has 18 residues. Germline lookup yields CDR1 PRHDT and CDR2 FYEKMQ (reference sequence). Trimming took 5 bases from V and 2 from J; bases not matched to a gene: 17. The CDR3 sequence is CASSGLVTERAPQETQYF. CDR3 bases: TGTGCCAGCAGCGGACTAGTAACTGAAAGAGCCCCTCAAGAGACCCAGTACTTC.

This clone was counted between two and nine times. This chain links TRBV3-1 (or the pseudogene TRBV3-2) with TRBJ2-7; possible D gene TRBD2, 7 bases. Germline assignment: CDR1 LGHDT and CDR2 YNNKEL (reference sequence). Trimming shortened V by 2 bases and J by 7 bases, and 15 bases separated the two germline ends. The CDR3 runs to 14 residues. DNA of the CDR3: TGTGCCAGCAGCCAATGGGGGCGCGGGAGAGAGCAGTACTTC. This sequence encodes CASSQWGRGREQYF.

The table lists this clone with a count of one. The J gene is TRBJ2-2, the V gene TRBV11-2; TRBD1 agrees at 8 bases. The CDR3 extends over 19 amino acids. J gave up 3 bases and V 5 bases, and 17 bases lay outside the gene matches. Germline CDR1 and CDR2: SGHAT and FQNNGV. The CDR3 here is CASSRNVAGQGADTGELFF. The CDR3 nucleotides are TGTGCCAGCAGCCGAAATGTGGCTGGGCAGGGGGCCGACACCGGGGAGCTGTTTTTT.

The chain joins TRBV5-8 to TRBJ1-4; perhaps TRBD1 as D (5 bases). Germline-derived CDR1 and CDR2 are SGHTS and YDEGEE. This CDR3 spans 15 amino acids. Deletions cut 3 bases from V and 10 bases from J, with 19 bases between. Written as DNA, the CDR3 is TGTGCCAGCAGCTCACGCGGCAGGGCGAGAGGAAAACTGTTTTTT. The encoded protein is CASSSRGRARGKLFF.

This chain links TRBV5-5 with TRBJ2-7, with D perhaps matching TRBD2 (5 bases). V gave up 3 bases and J gave up 4 bases, with 14 bases separating them. The CDR3 extends over 14 amino acids. Germline CDR1 and CDR2: SGHKS and YYEKEE (reference sequence). CDR3 sequence reads: CASSSYLGGYEQYF. The CDR3 DNA reads as TGTGCCAGCAGCTCCTATCTAGGAGGATACGAGCAGTACTTC.

This chain links TRBV5-6 with TRBJ2-2, with D possibly being TRBD1 (5 bases). This CDR3 comprises 14 residues. V was shortened by 7 bases and J by 6 bases, with 16 bases between the two germline ends. Germline V gene lookup returns CDR1 SGHDT and CDR2 YYEEEE. In DNA form, the CDR3 reads TGTGCCAGCCTTTTCAGGGTGGTCCCCGGGGAGCTGTTTTTT. Translated, it gives CASLFRVVPGELFF.

Only one count was recorded for this clone. The chain recombines TRBV10-3 with TRBJ1-1, with TRBD1 as a possible D gene (5 bases). This CDR3 region has 12 residues. Germline CDR1 is ENHRY and CDR2 is SYGVKD. V gave up 11 bases and J gave up 1 base, with 11 bases separating them. This chain's CDR3 is CAARRGNTEAFF. In nucleotides, the CDR3 is TGTGCCGCCCGGAGGGGGAACACTGAAGCTTTCTTT.

The chain joins TRBV10-3 to TRBJ2-7; TRBD1 matches 8 bases. In germline, CDR1 is ENHRY, CDR2 SYGVKD. Germline trimming cut 3 bases from V and 8 bases from J; bases unmatched to any gene: 12. There are 15 residues in the CDR3. The CDR3 here is CAISDSGGRLLQQYF. CDR3 DNA: TGTGCCATCAGTGACTCAGGGGGCCGGCTTCTCCAGCAGTACTTC.

The CDR3: CASSEGGITEAFF. The CDR3 nucleotides read TGTGCCAGCAGTGAAGGCGGGATCACTGAAGCTTTCTTT. The chain uses TRBV6-1 and TRBJ1-1; no definite D call. Germline values: CDR1 MNHNS, CDR2 SASEGT. Trimming pared 1 base from V and 4 bases from J, leaving 7 bases between. The CDR3 runs to 13 residues.

This chain links TRBV27 with TRBJ2-7; TRBD2 is a possible D gene (5 bases). The CDR3 has 15 amino acids. Germline V lookup: CDR1 MNHEY, CDR2 SMNVEV (reference sequence). Between the trimmed V and J ends, which lost 6 bases and 0 bases, there was a span of 15 bases. In DNA form, the CDR3 reads TGTGCCAGCAGGACCATCGGACTGGGCTCCTACGAGCAGTACTTC. It codes for CASRTIGLGSYEQYF.

The chain joins TRBV7-8 to TRBJ2-7; 7 bases fit TRBD1. This CDR3 has 17 amino acids. The germline gives CDR1 SGHVS, CDR2 FQNEAQ. Trimming cost V 0 bases and J 4 bases; bases outside gene matches: 12. The CDR3: CASSLAWAGTDRYEQYF. As DNA, the CDR3 is TGTGCCAGCAGCTTAGCCTGGGCTGGGACAGATAGGTACGAGCAGTACTTC.

This chain joins TRBV9 and TRBJ2-2; weak D call: TRBD2 (5 bases). The CDR3 sequence is 16 residues long. V lost 0 bases, J lost 4 bases, and 13 bases lay in between. Germline-derived CDR1 and CDR2 are SGDLS and YYNGEE. CDR3 nucleotide sequence: TGTGCCAGCAGCGTAGTAGGGAGCCCAGGCACCGGGGAGCTGTTTTTT. Encoded protein: CASSVVGSPGTGELFF.

The V call is TRBV6-2 or TRBV6-3, the J call TRBJ1-5; a weak D match, TRBD1 (5 bases). V was clipped by 4 bases and J by 3 bases, with 10 bases between them. The CDR3 runs to 14 residues. In germline, CDR1 is MNHEY, CDR2 SVGEGT. The CDR3 DNA reads TGTGCCAGCAGTTCCGACAGACTCAATCAGCCCCAGCATTTT. This codes for CASSSDRLNQPQHF.

A single count supports this clone. The chain couples TRBV6-5 to TRBJ1-1, with TRBD1 matching over 7 bases. CDR3 length: 16 amino acids. Trimming at V came to 0 bases and at J to 4 bases, leaving 8 bases not matched to a gene. The germline V gene has CDR1 MNHEY and CDR2 SVGAGI. The CDR3 sequence is CASSYSTGKGSTEAFF. The CDR3 bases are TGTGCCAGCAGTTACTCGACAGGGAAAGGGAGCACTGAAGCTTTCTTT.